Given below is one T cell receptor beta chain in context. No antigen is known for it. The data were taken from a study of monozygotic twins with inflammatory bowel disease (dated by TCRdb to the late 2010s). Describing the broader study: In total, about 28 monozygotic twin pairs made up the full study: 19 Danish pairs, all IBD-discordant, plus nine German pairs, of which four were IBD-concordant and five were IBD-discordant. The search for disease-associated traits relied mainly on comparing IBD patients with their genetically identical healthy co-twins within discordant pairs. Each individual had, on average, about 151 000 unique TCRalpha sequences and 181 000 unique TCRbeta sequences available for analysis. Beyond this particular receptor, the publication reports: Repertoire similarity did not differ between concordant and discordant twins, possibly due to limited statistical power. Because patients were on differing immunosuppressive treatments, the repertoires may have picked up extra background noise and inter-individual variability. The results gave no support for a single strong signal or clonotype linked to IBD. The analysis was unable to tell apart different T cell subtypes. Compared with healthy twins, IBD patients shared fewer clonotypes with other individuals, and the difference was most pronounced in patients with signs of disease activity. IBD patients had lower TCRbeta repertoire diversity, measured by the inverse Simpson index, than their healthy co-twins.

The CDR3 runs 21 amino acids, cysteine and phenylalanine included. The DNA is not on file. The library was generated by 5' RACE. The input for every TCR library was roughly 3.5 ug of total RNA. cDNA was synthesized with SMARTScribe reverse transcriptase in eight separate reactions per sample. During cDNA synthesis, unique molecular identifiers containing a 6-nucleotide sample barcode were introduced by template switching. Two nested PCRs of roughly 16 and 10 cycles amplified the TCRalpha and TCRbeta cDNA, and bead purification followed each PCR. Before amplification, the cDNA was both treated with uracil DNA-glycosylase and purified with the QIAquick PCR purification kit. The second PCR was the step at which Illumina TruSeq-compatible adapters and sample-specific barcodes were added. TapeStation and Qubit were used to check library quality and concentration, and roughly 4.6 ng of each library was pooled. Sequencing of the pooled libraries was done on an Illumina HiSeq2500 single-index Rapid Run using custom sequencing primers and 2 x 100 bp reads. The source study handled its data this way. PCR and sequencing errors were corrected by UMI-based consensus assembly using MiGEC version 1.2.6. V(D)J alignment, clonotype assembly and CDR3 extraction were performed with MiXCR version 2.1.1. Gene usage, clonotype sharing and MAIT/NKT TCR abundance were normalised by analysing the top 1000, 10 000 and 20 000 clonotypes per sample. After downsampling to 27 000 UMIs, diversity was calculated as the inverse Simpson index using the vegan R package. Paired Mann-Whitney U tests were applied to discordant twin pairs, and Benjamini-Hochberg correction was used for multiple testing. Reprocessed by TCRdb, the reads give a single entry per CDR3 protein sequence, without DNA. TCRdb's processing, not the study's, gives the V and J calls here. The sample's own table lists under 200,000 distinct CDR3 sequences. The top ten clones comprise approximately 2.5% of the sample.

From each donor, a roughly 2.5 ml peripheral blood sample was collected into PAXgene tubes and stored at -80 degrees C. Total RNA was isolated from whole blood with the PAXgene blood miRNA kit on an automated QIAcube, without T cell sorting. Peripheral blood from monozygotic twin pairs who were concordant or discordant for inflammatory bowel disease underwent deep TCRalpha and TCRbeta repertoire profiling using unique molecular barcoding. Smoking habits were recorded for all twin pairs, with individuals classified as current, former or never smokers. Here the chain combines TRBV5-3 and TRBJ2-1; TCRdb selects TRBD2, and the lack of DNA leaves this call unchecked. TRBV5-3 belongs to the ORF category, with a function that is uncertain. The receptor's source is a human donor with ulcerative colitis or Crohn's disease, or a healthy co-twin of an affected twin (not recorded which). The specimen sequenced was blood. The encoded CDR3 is CARSLVRATSGIPFLEDEQFF.